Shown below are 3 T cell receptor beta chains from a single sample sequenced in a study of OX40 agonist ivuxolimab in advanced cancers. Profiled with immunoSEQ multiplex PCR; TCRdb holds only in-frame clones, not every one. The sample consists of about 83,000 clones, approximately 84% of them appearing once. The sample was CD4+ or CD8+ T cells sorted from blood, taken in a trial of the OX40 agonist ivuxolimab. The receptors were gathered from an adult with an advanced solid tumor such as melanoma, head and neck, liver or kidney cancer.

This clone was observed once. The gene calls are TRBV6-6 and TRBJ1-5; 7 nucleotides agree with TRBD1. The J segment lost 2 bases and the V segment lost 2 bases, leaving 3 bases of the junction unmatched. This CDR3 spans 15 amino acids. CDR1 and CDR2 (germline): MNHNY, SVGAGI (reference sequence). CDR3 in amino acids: CASSYKGAGNQPQHF. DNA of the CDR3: TGTGCCAGCAGTTACAAGGGGGCTGGCAATCAGCCCCAGCATTTT.

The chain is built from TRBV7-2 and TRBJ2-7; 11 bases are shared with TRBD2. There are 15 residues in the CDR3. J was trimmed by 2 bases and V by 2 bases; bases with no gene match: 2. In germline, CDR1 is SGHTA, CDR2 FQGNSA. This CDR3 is CASSLRLAGPYEQYF. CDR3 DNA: TGTGCCAGCAGCTTAAGACTAGCGGGACCCTACGAGCAGTACTTC.

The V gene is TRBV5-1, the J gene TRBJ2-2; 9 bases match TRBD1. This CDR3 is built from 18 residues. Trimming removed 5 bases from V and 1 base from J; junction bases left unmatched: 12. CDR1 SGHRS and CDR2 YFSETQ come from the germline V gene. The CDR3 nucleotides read TGCGCCAGCAGATTACAGGGGGCCACATTCCTGAACACCGGGGAGCTGTTTTTT. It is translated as CASRLQGATFLNTGELFF.